What follows describes a single TCR beta chain. Its antigen is unknown. Germline lookup yields CDR1 SGHKS and CDR2 YYEKEE (reference sequence). V lost 0 bases to trimming and J lost 5 bases; unmatched junction nucleotides: 5. This CDR3 is 15 amino acids long. Treatment was busulfan-fludarabine conditioning, a marrow graft, and cyclophosphamide on days +3 and +4. Profiled with immunoSEQ multiplex PCR; TCRdb holds only in-frame clones, not every one. Altogether 15,000 to 20,000 clones are present, under 80% being singletons, with the ten largest covering roughly 27%. The record originates from a study of T cells after posttransplantation cyclophosphamide. Study findings and constraints: Recipient CMV seropositivity and CMV reactivation strongly tracked TRB clonality. Donor CD8+ memory clones often dominated recipient blood repertoires at later times. Skin or GI-infiltrating T cells shared few TRB sequences with blood.

This TCR came from a male patient aged 25-45 years who received an allogeneic stem cell transplant from a related donor, was CMV-positive, and had acute GVHD only. A subset of T cells may come from the graft donor. J is TRBJ1-5 and V is TRBV5-5; 7 bases are shared with TRBD1. Source: PBMCs, taken after an allogeneic stem cell transplant with post-transplant cyclophosphamide. CDR3 in amino acids: CASSLDRGSHQPQHF. Here the CDR3 DNA reads TGTGCCAGCAGCTTGGACAGGGGAAGCCATCAGCCCCAGCATTTT.